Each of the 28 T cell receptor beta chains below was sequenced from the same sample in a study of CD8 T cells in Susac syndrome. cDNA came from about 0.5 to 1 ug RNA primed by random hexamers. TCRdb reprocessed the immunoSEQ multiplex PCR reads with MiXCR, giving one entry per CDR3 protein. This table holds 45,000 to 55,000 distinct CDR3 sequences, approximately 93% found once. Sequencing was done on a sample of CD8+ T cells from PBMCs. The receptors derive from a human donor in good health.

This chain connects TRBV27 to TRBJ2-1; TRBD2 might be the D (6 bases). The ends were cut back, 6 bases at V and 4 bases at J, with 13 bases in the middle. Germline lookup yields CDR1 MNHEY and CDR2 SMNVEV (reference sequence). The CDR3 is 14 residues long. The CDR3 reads CASSQTSRYNEQFF. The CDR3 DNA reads TGTGCCAGCAGCCAGACTAGTCGGTACAATGAGCAGTTCTTC.

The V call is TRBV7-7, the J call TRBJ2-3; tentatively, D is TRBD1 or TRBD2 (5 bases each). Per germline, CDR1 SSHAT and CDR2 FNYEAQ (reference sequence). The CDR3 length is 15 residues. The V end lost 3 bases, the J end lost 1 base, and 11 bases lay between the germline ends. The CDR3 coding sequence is TGTGCCAGCAGCTTGGGGGACGGACGCACAGATACGCAGTATTTT. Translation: CASSLGDGRTDTQYF.

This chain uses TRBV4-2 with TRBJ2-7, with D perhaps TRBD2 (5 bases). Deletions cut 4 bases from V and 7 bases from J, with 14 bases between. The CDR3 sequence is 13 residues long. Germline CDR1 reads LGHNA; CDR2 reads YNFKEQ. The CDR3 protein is CASSREPGWEQYF. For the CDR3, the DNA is TGTGCCAGCAGCCGCGAACCGGGGTGGGAGCAGTACTTC.

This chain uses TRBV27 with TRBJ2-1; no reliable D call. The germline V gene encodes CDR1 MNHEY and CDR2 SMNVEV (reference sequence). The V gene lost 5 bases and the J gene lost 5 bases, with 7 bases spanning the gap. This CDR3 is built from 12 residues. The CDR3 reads CASSKLNNEQFF. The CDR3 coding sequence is TGTGCCAGCAGTAAACTAAACAATGAGCAGTTCTTC.

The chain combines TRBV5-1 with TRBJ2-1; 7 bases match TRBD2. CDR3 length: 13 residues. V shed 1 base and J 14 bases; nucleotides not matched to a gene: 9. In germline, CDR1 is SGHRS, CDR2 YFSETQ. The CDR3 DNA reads TGCGCCAGCAGCTTGCGCCTAGCGGACTTCGAGTTCTTC. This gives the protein CASSLRLADFEFF.

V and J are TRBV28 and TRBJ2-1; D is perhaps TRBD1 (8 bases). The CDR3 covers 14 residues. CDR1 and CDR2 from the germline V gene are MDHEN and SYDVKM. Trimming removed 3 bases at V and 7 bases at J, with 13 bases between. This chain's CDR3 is CASSLTGEGNEQFF. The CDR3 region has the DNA TGTGCCAGCAGTTTGACAGGGGAGGGAAATGAGCAGTTCTTC.

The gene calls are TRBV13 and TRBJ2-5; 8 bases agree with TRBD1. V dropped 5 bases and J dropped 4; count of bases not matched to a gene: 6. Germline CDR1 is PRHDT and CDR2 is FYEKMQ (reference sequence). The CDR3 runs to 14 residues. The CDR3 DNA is TGTGCCAGCAGCCCCCTGGACAGGGTAGAGACCCAGTACTTC. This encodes CASSPLDRVETQYF.

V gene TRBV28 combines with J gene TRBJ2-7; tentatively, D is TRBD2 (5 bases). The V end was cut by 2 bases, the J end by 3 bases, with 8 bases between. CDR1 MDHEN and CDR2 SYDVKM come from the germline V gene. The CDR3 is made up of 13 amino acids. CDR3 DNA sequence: TGTGCCAGCAGTTTAGGACTGATCTACGAGCAGTACTTC. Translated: CASSLGLIYEQYF.

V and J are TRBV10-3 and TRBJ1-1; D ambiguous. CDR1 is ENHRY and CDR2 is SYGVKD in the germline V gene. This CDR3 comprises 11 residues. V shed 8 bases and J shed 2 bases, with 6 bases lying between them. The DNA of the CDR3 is TGTGCCATCGGCAGAAACACTGAAGCTTTCTTT. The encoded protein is CAIGRNTEAFF.

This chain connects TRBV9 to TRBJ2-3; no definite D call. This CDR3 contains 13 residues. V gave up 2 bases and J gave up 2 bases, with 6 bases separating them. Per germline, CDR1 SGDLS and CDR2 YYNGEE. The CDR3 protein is CASSVGYTDTQYF. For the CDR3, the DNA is TGTGCCAGCAGCGTGGGATACACAGATACGCAGTATTTT. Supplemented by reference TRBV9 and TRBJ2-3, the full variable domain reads DSGVTQTPKHLITATGQRVTLRCSPRSGDLSVYWYQQSLDQGLQFLIQYYNGEERAKGNILERFSAQQFPDLHSELNLSSLELGDSALYFCASSVGYTDTQYFGPGTRLTVL.

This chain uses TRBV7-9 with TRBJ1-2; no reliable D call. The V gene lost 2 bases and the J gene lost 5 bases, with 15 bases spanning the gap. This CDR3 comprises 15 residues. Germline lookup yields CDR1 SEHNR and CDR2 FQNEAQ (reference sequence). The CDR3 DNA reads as TGTGCCAGCAGCTTAATCATGGGGTCTCGGTATGGCTACACCTTC. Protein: CASSLIMGSRYGYTF.

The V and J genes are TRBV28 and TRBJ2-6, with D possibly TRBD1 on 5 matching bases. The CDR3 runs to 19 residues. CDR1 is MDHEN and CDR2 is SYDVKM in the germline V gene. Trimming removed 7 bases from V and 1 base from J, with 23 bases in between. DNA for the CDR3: TGTGCCAGCACCTCTGGTAGGGTGGGCAGGGCGTCTGGGGCCAACGTCCTGACTTTC. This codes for CASTSGRVGRASGANVLTF.

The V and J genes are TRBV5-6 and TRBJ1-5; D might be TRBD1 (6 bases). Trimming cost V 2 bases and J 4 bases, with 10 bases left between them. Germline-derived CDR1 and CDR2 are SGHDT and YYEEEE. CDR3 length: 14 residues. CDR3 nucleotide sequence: TGTGCCAGCAGCTTTGGGGACACGAATCAGCCCCAGCATTTT. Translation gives CASSFGDTNQPQHF.

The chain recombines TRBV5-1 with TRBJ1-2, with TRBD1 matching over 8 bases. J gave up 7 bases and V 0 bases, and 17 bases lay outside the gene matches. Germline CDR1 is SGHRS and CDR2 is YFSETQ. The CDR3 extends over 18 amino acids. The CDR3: CASSLGGGQAGPFGGYTF. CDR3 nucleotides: TGCGCCAGCAGCTTGGGAGGGGGACAGGCGGGTCCCTTTGGTGGCTACACCTTC.

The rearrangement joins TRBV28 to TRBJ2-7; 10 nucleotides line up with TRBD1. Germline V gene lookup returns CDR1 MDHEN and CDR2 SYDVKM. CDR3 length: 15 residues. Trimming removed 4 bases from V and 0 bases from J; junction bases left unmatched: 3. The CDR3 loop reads CASSSGTGDSYEQYF. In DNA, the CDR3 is TGTGCCAGCAGTTCCGGGACAGGGGACTCCTACGAGCAGTACTTC.

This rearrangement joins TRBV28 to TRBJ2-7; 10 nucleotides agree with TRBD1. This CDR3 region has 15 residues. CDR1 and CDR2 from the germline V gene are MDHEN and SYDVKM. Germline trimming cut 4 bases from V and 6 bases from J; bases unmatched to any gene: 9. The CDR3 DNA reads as TGTGCCAGCAGTTCGACCGGGACAGGGGACGCCGAGCAGTACTTC. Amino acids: CASSSTGTGDAEQYF.

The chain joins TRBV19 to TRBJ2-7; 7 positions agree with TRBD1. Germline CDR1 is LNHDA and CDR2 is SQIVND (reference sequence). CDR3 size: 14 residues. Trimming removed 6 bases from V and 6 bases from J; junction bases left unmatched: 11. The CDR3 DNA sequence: TGTGCCAGTAGCGAATCCCGGGACAGTAGCGAGCAGTACTTC. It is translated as CASSESRDSSEQYF. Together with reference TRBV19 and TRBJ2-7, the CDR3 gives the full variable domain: DGGITQSPKYLFRKEGQNVTLSCEQNLNHDAMYWYRQDPGQGLRLIYYSQIVNDFQKGDIAEGYSVSREKKESFPLTVTSAQKNPTAFYLCASSESRDSSEQYFGPGTRLTVT.

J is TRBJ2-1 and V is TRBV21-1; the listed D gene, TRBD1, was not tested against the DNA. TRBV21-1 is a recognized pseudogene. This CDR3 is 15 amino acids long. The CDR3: CASSKRQGYCNEQFF. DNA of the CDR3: TGTGCCAGCAGCAAAAGACAGGGGTATTGCAATGAGCAGTTCTTC.

CDR3 sequence reads: CSAPAGNNEQFF. DNA of the CDR3: TGCAGTGCTCCTGCAGGTAACAATGAGCAGTTCTTC. The chain carries TRBV20-1 and TRBJ2-1; D is ambiguous. CDR1 DFQATT and CDR2 SNEGSKA come from the germline V gene (reference sequence). Trimming pared 5 bases from V and 5 bases from J, leaving 10 bases between. CDR3 length equals 12 residues.

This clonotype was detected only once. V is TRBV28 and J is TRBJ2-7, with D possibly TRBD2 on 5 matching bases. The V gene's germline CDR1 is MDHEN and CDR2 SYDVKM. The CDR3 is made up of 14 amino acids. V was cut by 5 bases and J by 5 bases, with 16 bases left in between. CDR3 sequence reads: CASSIVGEIDEQYF. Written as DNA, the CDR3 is TGTGCCAGCAGTATTGTGGGAGAAATCGACGAGCAGTACTTC.

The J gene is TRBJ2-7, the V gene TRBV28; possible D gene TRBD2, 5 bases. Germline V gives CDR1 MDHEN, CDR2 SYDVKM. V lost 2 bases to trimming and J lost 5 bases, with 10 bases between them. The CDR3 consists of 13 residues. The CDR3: CASSLRPGDEQYF. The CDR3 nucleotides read TGTGCCAGCAGTTTACGACCCGGGGACGAGCAGTACTTC.

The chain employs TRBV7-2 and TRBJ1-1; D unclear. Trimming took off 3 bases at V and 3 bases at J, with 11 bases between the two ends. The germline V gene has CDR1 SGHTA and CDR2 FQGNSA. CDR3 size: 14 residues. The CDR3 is CASSFFMGYTEAFF. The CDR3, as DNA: TGTGCCAGCAGCTTCTTTATGGGTTACACTGAAGCTTTCTTT.

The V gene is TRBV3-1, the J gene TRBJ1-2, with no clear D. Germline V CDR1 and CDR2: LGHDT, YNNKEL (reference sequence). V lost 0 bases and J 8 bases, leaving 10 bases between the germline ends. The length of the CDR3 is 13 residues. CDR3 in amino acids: CASSQDRWRGYTF. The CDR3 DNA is TGTGCCAGCAGCCAAGACAGGTGGAGGGGCTACACCTTC.

This CDR3 is CASSQDRGGTLYF. DNA for the CDR3: TGCGCCAGCAGCCAAGATAGGGGAGGGACTCTGTACTTC. The V and J genes are TRBV4-1 and TRBJ2-5, with 7 bases that match TRBD2. CDR1 is MGHRA and CDR2 is YSYEKL in the germline V gene. V dropped 0 bases and J dropped 13; count of bases not matched to a gene: 8. CDR3 length equals 13 residues.

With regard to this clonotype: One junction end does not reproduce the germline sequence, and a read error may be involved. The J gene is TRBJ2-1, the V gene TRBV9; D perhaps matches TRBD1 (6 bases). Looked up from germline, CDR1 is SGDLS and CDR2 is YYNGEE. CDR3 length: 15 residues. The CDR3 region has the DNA TGTGCCACCAGCCTGGGCGAGGGGGTCTACAATGAGCAGTTCTTC. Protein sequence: CATSLGEGVYNEQFF.

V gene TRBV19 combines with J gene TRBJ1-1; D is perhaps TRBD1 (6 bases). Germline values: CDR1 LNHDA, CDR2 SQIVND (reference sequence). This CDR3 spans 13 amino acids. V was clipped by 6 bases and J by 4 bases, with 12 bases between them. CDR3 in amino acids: CASSPGGGTEAFF. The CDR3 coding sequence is TGTGCCAGTAGCCCGGGGGGCGGCACTGAAGCTTTCTTT.

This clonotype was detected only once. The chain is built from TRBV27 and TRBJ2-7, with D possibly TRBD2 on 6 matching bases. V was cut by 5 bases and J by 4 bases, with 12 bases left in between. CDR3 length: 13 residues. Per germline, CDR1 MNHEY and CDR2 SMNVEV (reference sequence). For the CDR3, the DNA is TGTGCCAGCAGTGCTGGCGGGATTTACGAGCAGTACTTC. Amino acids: CASSAGGIYEQYF.

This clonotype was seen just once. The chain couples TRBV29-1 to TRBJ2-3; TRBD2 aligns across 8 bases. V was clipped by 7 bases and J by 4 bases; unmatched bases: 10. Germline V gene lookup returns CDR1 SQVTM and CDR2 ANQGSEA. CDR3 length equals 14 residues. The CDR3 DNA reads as TGCAGCGCCCCTAGGCTAGCGGGCTCAGATACGCAGTATTTT. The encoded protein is CSAPRLAGSDTQYF.